This TCR beta chain stems from a study of blood T cell repertoires in COVID-19. Study at large: The United States, Italy and Spain were the sources of the acute and convalescent COVID-19 samples. The cDNA or gDNA used as material had been derived from T cells, B-cell-depleted T cells, or PBMCs.

Between the trimmed V and J ends, which lost 5 bases and 0 bases, there was a span of 8 bases. The CDR3 consists of 15 residues. CDR1 is SGHVS, CDR2 FQNEAQ, per germline. In the source study's methods: Reference gene primer amplification yielded estimated nucleated cell counts. Only in-frame clones appear in the TCRdb table, and some are missing; sequencing was by immunoSEQ multiplex PCR. That table is the source of V, J and clone size, and D and trimming were worked out from the DNA. The profile shows some 250,000 clones, about 68% of them singletons. The count of this clone is one. The sequence was collected from an elderly woman with acute or convalescent COVID-19. This chain uses TRBV7-8 with TRBJ2-6; D remains unclear. The sequenced sample consisted of peripheral blood. CDR3 sequence: CASSPLFSGANVLTF. CDR3 DNA: TGTGCCAGCAGCCCACTATTCTCTGGGGCCAACGTCCTGACTTTC.